The 14 T cell receptor beta chains below all came from one sample that was sequenced in a study of shared clonotypes between healthy human individuals. Repertoires were generated with immunoSEQ multiplex PCR, while TCRdb's copy carries only in-frame clones and drops some. The sample yields about 980,000 clones, approximately 80% seen once. Sequenced: memory CD4+ T cells sorted from blood. Subset indicated: CD45RA-negative fraction. The origin of the receptors is a man aged 18 to 30 in good health.

The rearrangement links TRBV6-6 to TRBJ2-7; 8 nucleotides match TRBD2. V was pared by 5 bases and J by 4 bases, with 13 bases of the junction left unmatched. The CDR3 is 16 residues long. From germline, CDR1 is MNHNY and CDR2 SVGAGI (reference sequence). DNA for the CDR3: TGTGCCAGCAGTCCCTCCGGGAGCGGGAGCTTGTACGAGCAGTACTTC. Translation: CASSPSGSGSLYEQYF.

This chain uses TRBV5-4 with TRBJ1-2, with D unclear. The germline V gene encodes CDR1 SGHNT and CDR2 YYREEE (reference sequence). This CDR3 has 13 amino acids. The V and J ends lost 5 bases and 2 bases respectively, with 10 bases between them. The CDR3 DNA is TGTGCCAGCAGACCGGGCCCCAACTATGGCTACACCTTC. Translated: CASRPGPNYGYTF.

The chain is built from TRBV5-6 and TRBJ1-2; 7 nucleotides align to TRBD1. Germline trimming cut 4 bases from V and 5 bases from J; bases unmatched to any gene: 5. This CDR3 has 13 amino acids. Germline CDR1 reads SGHDT; CDR2 reads YYEEEE. As DNA, the CDR3 is TGTGCCAGCAGCCAGGGACAGTTTTATGGCTACACCTTC. Its translation: CASSQGQFYGYTF.

J is TRBJ2-1 and V is TRBV7-9; 12 bases align to TRBD2. J lost 6 bases, V lost 1 base, and 13 bases had no gene match. The CDR3 runs 19 residues. CDR1 and CDR2 from the germline V gene are SEHNR and FQNEAQ (reference sequence). DNA of the CDR3: TGTGCCAGCAGCTTAGGTTCACCCAAGACTAGCGGGAGACCCAATGAGCAGTTCTTC. As protein: CASSLGSPKTSGRPNEQFF. The full variable domain, with the rest looked up from reference TRBV7-9 and TRBJ2-1, is DTGVSQNPRHKITKRGQNVTFRCDPISEHNRLYWYRQTLGQGPEFLTYFQNEAQLEKSRLLSDRFSAERPKGSFSTLEIQRTEQGDSAMYLCASSLGSPKTSGRPNEQFFGPGTRLTVL.

As for this clone: Other DNA sequences in this specimen translate into the identical CDR3. V and J are TRBV5-1 and TRBJ2-7, with a possible D match to TRBD1 (6 bases). CDR3 length: 14 amino acids. Germline CDR1 is SGHRS and CDR2 is YFSETQ. Trimming pared 0 bases from V and 1 base from J, leaving 8 bases between. The CDR3 loop is CASSLEQGSYEQYF. CDR3 sequence (DNA): TGCGCCAGCAGCTTGGAACAGGGTTCCTACGAGCAGTACTTC.

J is TRBJ2-2 and V is TRBV6-1; TRBD1 might be the D (6 bases). V lost 6 bases, J lost 1 base, and 12 bases lay in between. Germline-derived CDR1 and CDR2 are MNHNS and SASEGT. The length of the CDR3 is 15 residues. CDR3 loop: CASRGTQGNTGELFF. The CDR3 DNA reads as TGTGCCAGCAGGGGCACACAGGGGAACACCGGGGAGCTGTTTTTT.

The chain has TRBV6-5 and TRBJ1-4, with unresolved D. Trimming left V 6 bases short and J 12 bases short, with 14 bases between. The CDR3 totals 12 residues. Germline-derived CDR1 and CDR2 are MNHEY and SVGAGI. CDR3 protein: CASRDSVGELFF. The CDR3, as DNA: TGTGCCAGCAGAGACTCTGTCGGGGAACTGTTTTTT.

The genes are TRBV27 and TRBJ2-7; 10 bases fit TRBD1. Per the germline V gene, CDR1 is MNHEY and CDR2 is SMNVEV (reference sequence). The CDR3 consists of 14 residues. Germline trimming cut 5 bases from V and 3 bases from J; bases unmatched to any gene: 4. The CDR3 here is CASSPRTGGYEQYF. DNA of the CDR3: TGTGCCAGCAGTCCGAGGACAGGGGGCTACGAGCAGTACTTC.

CDR3 bases: TGTGCCAGCTCACCCGTCTGGGCAGGGGAGAGGGAAGAAGACACTGAAGCTTTCTTT. This sequence encodes CASSPVWAGEREEDTEAFF. The chain uses TRBV18 and TRBJ1-1; tentatively, D is TRBD1 (6 bases). Deletions cut 3 bases from V and 3 bases from J, with 26 bases between. The CDR3 length is 19 residues. Germline V gives CDR1 KGHSH, CDR2 LQKENI.

About this clone: At one end, the junction sequence differs from germline, possibly due to a read error. This sequence joins TRBV7-7 and TRBJ1-1; weak D call: TRBD1 (6 bases). The germline CDR1 and CDR2 sequences are SSHAT and FNYEAQ (reference sequence). This CDR3 contains 13 residues. This chain's CDR3 is CASSLDLGHPSRF. As DNA, the CDR3 is TGTGCTAGCAGCTTAGATCTGGGACACCCATCACGGTTT.

The V and J genes are TRBV4-3 and TRBJ1-6; D is unresolved. Germline lookup yields CDR1 LGHNA and CDR2 YSLEER. This CDR3 comprises 15 residues. The V end lost 5 bases, the J end lost 4 bases, and 12 bases lay between the germline ends. The DNA of the CDR3 is TGCGCCAGCAGCGAAGGGCGCAGTTATAATTCACCCCTCCACTTT. Translated, it gives CASSEGRSYNSPLHF.

This chain uses TRBV11-2 with TRBJ2-1; D is undetermined. V lost 1 base, J lost 7 bases, and 11 bases lay in between. Germline values: CDR1 SGHAT, CDR2 FQNNGV. The CDR3 has 14 residues. CDR3 bases: TGTGCCAGCAGCTTAGGACAAACCCCTAATGAGCAGTTCTTC. Translation: CASSLGQTPNEQFF.

The rearrangement uses TRBV18 and TRBJ1-2; D gene ambiguous. This CDR3 region has 14 residues. With 2 bases removed from V and 3 bases from J, the gap between germline ends came to 10 bases. CDR1 and CDR2 (germline): KGHSH, LQKENI. CDR3 nucleotides: TGTGCCAGCTCACCATGGAGGGCGGACTATGGCTACACCTTC. Translated, it gives CASSPWRADYGYTF.

In this sample, this clone turned up once. V gene TRBV7-3 combines with J gene TRBJ2-7, with a weak D call TRBD2 (5 bases). This CDR3 region has 13 residues. V was cut by 5 bases and J by 4 bases, with 12 bases left in between. Germline CDR1 reads SGHTA; CDR2 reads FQGTGA. CDR3 sequence reads: CASSRGLQYEQYF. The CDR3 DNA reads TGTGCCAGCAGCCGCGGACTCCAATACGAGCAGTACTTC.